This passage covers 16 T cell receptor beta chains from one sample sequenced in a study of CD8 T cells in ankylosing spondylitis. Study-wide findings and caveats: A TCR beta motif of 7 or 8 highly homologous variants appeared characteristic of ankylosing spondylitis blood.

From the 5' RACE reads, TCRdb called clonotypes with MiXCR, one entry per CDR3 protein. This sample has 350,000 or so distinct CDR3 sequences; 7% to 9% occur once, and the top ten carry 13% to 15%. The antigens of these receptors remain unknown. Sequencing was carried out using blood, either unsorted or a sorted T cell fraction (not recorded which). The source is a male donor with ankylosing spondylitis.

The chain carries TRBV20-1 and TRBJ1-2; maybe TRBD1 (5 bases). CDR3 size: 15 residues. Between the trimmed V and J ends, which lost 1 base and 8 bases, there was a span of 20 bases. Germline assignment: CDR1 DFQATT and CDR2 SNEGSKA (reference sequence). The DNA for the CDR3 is TGCAGTGCTAGAGCGAGGGAGCAGGGAGTAGTCGGCTACACCTTC. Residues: CSARAREQGVVGYTF.

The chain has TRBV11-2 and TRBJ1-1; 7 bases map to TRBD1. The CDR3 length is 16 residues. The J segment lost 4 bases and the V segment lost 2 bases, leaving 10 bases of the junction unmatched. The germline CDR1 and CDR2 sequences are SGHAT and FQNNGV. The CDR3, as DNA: TGTGCCAGCAGCTTATCCGGCCACAGGGGAGGCACTGAAGCTTTCTTT. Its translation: CASSLSGHRGGTEAFF.

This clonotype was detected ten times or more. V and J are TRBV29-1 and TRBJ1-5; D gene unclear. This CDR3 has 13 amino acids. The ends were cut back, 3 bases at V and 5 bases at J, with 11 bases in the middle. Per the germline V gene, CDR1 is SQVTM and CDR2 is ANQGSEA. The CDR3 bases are TGCAGCGTTGAGGTGAGCCAGGATCAGCCCCAGCATTTT. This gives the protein CSVEVSQDQPQHF.

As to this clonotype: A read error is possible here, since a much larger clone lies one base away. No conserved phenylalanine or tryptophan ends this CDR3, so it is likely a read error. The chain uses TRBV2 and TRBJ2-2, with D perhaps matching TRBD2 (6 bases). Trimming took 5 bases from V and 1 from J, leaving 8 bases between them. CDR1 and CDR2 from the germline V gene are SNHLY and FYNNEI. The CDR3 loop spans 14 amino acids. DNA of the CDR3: TGTGCCAGCAGTATAGCGGAGAACACCGGGGAGCTGTTTTAT. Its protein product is CASSIAENTGELFY.

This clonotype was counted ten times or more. CDR3 residues: CSAVTSGSGNEQFF. CDR3 bases: TGCAGCGCCGTGACTAGCGGGAGTGGGAATGAGCAGTTCTTC. The chain uses TRBV29-1 and TRBJ2-1; 12 nucleotides agree with TRBD2. V lost 7 bases, J lost 7 bases, and 8 bases stayed unmatched. Germline CDR1 SQVTM, CDR2 ANQGSEA. The CDR3 totals 14 residues.

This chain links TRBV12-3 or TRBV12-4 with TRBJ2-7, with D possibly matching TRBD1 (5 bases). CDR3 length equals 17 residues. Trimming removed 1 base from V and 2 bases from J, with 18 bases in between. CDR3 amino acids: CASSLDQETEDTYEQYF. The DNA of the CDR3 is TGTGCCAGCAGTTTAGACCAAGAGACAGAGGATACCTACGAGCAGTACTTC.

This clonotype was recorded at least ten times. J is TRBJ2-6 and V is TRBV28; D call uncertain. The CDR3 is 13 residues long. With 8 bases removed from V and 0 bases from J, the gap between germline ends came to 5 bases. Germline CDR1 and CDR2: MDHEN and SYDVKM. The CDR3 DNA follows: TGTGCCAGCGGGCTCTCTGGGGCCAACGTCCTGACTTTC. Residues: CASGLSGANVLTF.

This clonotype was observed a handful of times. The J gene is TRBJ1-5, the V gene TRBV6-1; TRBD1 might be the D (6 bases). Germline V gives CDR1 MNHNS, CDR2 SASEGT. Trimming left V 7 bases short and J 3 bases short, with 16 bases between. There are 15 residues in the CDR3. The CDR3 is CASTYPGGDNQPQHF. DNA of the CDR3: TGTGCCAGCACCTATCCGGGGGGCGACAATCAGCCCCAGCATTTT.

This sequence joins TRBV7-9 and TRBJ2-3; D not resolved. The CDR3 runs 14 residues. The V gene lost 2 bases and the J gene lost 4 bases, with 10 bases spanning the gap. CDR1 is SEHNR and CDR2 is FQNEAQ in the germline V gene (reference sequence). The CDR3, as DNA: TGTGCCAGCAGCTTAACCAACCCAGCAGATACGCAGTATTTT. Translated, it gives CASSLTNPADTQYF.

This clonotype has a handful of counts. CDR3 sequence: CASSSPGLVRSYEQYF. The CDR3 DNA reads TGTGCCAGCAGCTCCCCGGGGCTAGTGCGATCCTACGAGCAGTACTTC. The rearrangement uses TRBV4-2 and TRBJ2-7; D is possibly TRBD1 or TRBD2 (5 bases each). Germline CDR1 reads LGHNA; CDR2 reads YNFKEQ. CDR3 length: 16 residues. The V end was cut by 5 bases, the J end by 1 base, with 18 bases between.

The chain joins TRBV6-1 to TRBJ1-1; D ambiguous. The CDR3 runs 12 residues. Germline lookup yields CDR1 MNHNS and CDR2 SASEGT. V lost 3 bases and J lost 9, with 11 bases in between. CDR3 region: CASSDEAMKAFF. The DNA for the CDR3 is TGTGCCAGCAGTGACGAGGCTATGAAAGCTTTCTTT.

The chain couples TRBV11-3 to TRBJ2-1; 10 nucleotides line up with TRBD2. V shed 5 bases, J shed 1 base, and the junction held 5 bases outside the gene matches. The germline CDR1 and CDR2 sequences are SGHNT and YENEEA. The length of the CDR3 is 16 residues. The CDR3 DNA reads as TGTGCCAGCAGCCTTATTAGCGGGAGGTCCTACAATGAGCAGTTCTTC. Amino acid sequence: CASSLISGRSYNEQFF.

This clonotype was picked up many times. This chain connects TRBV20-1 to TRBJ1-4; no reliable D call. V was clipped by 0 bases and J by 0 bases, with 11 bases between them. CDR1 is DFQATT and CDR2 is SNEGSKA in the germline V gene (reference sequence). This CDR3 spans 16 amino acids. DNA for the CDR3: TGCAGTGCTAGAGATGAGTTAGATTCAACTAATGAAAAACTGTTTTTT. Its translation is CSARDELDSTNEKLFF.

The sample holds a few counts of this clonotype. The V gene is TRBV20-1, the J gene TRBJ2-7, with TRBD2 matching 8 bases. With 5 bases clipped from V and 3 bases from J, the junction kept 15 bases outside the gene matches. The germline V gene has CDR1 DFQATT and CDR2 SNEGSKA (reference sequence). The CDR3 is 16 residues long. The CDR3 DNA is TGCAGTGCTCGTCCAGGGACTAGGGTTCAGAGCTACGAGCAGTACTTC. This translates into CSARPGTRVQSYEQYF.

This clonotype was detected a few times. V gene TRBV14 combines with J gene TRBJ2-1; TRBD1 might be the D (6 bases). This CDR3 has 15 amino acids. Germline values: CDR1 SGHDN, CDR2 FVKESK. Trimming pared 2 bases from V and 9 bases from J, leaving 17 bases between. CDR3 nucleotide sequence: TGTGCCAGCAGCCAAAGCGTCAGGGGCTTTGGTGAGCAGTTCTTC. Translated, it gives CASSQSVRGFGEQFF.

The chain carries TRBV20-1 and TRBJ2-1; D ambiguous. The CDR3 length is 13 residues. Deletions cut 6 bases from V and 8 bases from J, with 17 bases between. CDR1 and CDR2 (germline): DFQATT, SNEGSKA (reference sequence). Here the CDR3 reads CSATYVGPYEQFF. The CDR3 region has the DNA TGCAGTGCCACATACGTTGGCCCTTATGAGCAGTTCTTC.